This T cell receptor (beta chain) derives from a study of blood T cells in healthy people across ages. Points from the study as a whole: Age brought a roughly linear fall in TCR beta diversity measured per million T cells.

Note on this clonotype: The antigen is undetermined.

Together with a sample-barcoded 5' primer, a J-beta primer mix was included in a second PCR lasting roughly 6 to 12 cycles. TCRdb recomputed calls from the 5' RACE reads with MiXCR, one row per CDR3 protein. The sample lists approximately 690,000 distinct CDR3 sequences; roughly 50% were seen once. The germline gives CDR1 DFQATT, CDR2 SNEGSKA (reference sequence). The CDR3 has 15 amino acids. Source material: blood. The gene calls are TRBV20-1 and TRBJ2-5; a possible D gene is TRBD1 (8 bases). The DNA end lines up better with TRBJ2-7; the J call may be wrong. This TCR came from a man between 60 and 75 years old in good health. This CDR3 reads CSARDPRTGRGEQYF. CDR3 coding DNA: TGCAGTGCTAGAGATCCCCGGACAGGGAGGGGCGAGCAGTACTTC.